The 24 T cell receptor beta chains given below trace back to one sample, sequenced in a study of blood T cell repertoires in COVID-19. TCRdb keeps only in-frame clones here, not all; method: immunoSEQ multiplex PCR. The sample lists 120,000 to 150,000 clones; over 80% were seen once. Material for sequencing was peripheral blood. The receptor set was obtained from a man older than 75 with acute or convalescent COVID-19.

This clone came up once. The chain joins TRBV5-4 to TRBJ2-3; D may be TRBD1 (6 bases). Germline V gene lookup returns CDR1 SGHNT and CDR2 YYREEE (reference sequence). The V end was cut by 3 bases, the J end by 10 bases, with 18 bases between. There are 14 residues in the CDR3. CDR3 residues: CASSSGTTPSAQYF. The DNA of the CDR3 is TGTGCCAGCAGCTCCGGGACAACACCGTCAGCGCAGTATTTT.

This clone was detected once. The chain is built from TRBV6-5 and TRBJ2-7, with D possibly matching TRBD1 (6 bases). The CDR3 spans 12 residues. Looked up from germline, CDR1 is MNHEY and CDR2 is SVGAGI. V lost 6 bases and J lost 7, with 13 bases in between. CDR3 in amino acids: CASSLSDREQYF. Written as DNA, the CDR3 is TGTGCCAGCAGCCTAAGTGACAGGGAGCAGTACTTC.

The CDR3 DNA is TGTGCCAGCAGTAGTCAGCGGGACTCACACGAGCAGTACTTC. Its translation is CASSSQRDSHEQYF. V usage is TRBV27 and J usage is TRBJ2-7, with 7 bases lining up with TRBD2. The ends lost 5 bases at V and 5 bases at J; junction bases unmatched: 9. Germline loops: CDR1 MNHEY, CDR2 SMNVEV (reference sequence). The CDR3 extends over 14 amino acids.

CDR3 sequence (DNA): TGTGCCAGCAAGCGACTAGCGGGAACAGATACGCAGTATTTT. It specifies CASKRLAGTDTQYF. The V gene is TRBV27, the J gene TRBJ2-3, with 11 bases lining up with TRBD2. This CDR3 spans 14 amino acids. Losses at the gene ends were 7 bases for V and 3 bases for J; bases not matched to a gene: 3. In germline, CDR1 is MNHEY, CDR2 SMNVEV (reference sequence).

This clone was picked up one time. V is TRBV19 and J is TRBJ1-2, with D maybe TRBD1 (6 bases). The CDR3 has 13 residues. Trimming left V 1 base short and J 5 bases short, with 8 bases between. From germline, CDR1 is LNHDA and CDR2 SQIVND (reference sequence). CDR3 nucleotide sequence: TGTGCCAGTAGTATAGCAGGGGATTATGGCTACACCTTC. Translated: CASSIAGDYGYTF. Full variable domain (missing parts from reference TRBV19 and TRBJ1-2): DGGITQSPKYLFRKEGQNVTLSCEQNLNHDAMYWYRQDPGQGLRLIYYSQIVNDFQKGDIAEGYSVSREKKESFPLTVTSAQKNPTAFYLCASSIAGDYGYTFGSGTRLTVV.

The CDR3 nucleotides read TGTGCCAGCAGTTCAGGGGGCTGGACCGGGGAGCTGTTTTTT. Amino acids: CASSSGGWTGELFF. This chain links TRBV28 with TRBJ2-2; 8 bases are a match to TRBD1. The V gene end was trimmed by 4 bases and the J gene end by 5 bases; junction bases not matched to a gene: 3. Germline CDR1 MDHEN, CDR2 SYDVKM. The CDR3 loop spans 14 amino acids.

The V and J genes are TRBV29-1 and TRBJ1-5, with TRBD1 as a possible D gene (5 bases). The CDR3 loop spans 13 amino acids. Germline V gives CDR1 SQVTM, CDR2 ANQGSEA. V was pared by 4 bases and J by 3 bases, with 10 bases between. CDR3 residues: CSVAGGTNQPQHF. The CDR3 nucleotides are TGCAGCGTTGCAGGAGGGACCAATCAGCCCCAGCATTTT.

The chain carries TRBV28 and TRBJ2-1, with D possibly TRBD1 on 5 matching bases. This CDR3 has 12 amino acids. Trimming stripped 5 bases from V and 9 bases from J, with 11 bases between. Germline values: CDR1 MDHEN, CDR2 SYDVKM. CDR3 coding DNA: TGTGCCAGCAGTATAATTAGGGGTGAGCAGTTCTTC. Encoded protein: CASSIIRGEQFF.

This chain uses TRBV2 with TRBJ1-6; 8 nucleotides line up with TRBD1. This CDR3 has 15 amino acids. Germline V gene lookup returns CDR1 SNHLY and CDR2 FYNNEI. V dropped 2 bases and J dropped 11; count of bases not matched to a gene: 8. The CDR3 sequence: CASSEFAAGGPPLHF. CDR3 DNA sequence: TGTGCCAGCAGTGAATTCGCGGCAGGGGGCCCACCCCTCCACTTT.

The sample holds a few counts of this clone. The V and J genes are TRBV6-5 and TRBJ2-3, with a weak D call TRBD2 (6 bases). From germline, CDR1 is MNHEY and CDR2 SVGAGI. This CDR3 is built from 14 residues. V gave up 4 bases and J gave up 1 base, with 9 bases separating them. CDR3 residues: CASSWRGRTDTQYF. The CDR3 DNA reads TGTGCCAGCAGTTGGAGGGGACGCACAGATACGCAGTATTTT.

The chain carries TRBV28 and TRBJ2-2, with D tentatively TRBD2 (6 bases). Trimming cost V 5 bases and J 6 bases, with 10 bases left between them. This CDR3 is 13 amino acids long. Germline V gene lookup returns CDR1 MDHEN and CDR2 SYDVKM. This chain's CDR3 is CASSLGRPGELFF. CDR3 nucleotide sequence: TGTGCCAGCAGTCTAGGGAGGCCCGGGGAGCTGTTTTTT.

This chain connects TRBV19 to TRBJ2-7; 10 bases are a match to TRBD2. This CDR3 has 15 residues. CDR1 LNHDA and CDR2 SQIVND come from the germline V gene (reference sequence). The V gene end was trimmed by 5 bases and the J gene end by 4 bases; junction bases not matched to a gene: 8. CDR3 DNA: TGTGCCAGTAGTTCCAGCGGGAGGGCCGGTTACGAGCAGTACTTC. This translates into CASSSSGRAGYEQYF.

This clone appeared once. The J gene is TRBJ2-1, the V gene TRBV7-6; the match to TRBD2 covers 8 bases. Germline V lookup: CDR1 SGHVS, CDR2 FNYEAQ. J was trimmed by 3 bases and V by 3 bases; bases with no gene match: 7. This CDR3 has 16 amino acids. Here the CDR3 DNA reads TGTGCCAGCAGCTTGACTAGCGAGTTTAACTACAATGAGCAGTTCTTC. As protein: CASSLTSEFNYNEQFF.

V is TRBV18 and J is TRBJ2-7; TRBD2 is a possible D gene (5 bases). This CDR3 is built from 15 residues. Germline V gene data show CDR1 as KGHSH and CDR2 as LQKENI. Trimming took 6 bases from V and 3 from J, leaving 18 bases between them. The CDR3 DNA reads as TGTGCCAGCTCTTCGAGGGAGCTAGAGGGCTACGAGCAGTACTTC. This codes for CASSSRELEGYEQYF.

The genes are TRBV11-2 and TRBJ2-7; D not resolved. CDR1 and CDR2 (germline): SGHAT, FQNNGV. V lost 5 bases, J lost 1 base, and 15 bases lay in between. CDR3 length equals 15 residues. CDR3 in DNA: TGTGCCAGCAGCCCGCCCGGAGTAAGGTCCTACGAGCAGTACTTC. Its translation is CASSPPGVRSYEQYF. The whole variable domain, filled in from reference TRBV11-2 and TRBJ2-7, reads EAGVAQSPRYKIIEKRQSVAFWCNPISGHATLYWYQQILGQGPKLLIQFQNNGVVDDSQLPKDRFSAERLKGVDSTLKIQPAKLEDSAVYLCASSPPGVRSYEQYFGPGTRLTVT.

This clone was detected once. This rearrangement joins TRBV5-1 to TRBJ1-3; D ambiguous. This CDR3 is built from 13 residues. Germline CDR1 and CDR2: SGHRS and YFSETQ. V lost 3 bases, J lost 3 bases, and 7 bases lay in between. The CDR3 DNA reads TGCGCCAGCAGCTCCGGGGATGGAAACACCATATATTTT. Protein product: CASSSGDGNTIYF.

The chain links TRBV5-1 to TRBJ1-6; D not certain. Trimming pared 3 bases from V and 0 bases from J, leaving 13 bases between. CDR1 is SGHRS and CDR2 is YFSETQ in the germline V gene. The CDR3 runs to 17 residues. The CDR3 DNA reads TGCGCCAGCAGCTCGTCTAACATAGCCTCCTATAATTCACCCCTCCACTTT. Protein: CASSSSNIASYNSPLHF.

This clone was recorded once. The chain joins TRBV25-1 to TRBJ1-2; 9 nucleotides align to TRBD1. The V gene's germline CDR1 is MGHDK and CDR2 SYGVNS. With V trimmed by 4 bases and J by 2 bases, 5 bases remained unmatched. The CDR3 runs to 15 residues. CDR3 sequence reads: CASSAWTGENYGYTF. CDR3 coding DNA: TGTGCCAGCAGTGCCTGGACAGGGGAGAACTATGGCTACACCTTC.

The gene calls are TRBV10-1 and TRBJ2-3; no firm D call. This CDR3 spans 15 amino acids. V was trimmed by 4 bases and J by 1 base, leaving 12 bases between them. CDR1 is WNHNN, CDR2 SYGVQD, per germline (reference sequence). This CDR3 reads CASSVAPGRTDTQYF. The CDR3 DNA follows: TGCGCCAGCAGTGTTGCCCCGGGTCGCACAGATACGCAGTATTTT.

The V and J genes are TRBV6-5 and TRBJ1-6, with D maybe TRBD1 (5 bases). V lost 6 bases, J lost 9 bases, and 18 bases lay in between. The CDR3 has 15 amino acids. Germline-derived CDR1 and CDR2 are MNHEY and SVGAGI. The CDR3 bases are TGTGCCAGCAGCCCCGAGGCGGGGACGGGTTCACCCCTCCACTTT. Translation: CASSPEAGTGSPLHF.

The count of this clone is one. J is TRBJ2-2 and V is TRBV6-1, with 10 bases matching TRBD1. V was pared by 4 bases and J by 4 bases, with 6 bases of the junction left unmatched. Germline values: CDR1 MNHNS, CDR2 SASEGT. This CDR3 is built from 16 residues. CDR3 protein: CASSGQGAVRTGELFF. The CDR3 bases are TGTGCCAGCAGTGGACAGGGGGCCGTTCGCACCGGGGAGCTGTTTTTT.

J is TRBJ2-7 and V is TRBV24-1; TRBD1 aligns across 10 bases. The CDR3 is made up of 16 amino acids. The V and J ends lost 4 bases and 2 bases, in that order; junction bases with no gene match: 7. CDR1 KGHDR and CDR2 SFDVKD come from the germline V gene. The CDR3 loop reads CATSDKRDRGAYEQYF. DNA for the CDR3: TGTGCCACCAGTGACAAAAGGGACAGGGGAGCCTACGAGCAGTACTTC.

This CDR3 reads CASRDSSKNIQYF. Here the CDR3 DNA reads TGTGCCAGCAGAGACAGTAGCAAAAACATTCAGTACTTC. The V and J genes are TRBV28 and TRBJ2-4; D might be TRBD1 (5 bases). The germline V gene has CDR1 MDHEN and CDR2 SYDVKM. CDR3 length: 13 amino acids. The ends were cut back, 6 bases at V and 3 bases at J, with 9 bases in the middle.

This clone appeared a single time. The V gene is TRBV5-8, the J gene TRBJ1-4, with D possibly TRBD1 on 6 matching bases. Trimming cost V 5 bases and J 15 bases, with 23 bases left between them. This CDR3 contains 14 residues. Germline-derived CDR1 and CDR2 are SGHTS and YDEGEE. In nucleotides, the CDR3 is TGTGCCAGCAGTCTGATAACCCAGGGGCGGTTTGTGTTTTTT. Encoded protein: CASSLITQGRFVFF. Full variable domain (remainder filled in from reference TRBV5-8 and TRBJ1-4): EAGVTQSPTHLIKTRGQQATLRCSPISGHTSVYWYQQALGLGLQFLLWYDEGEERNRGNFPPRFSGRQFPNYSSELNVNALELEDSALYLCASSLITQGRFVFFGSGTQLSVL.